The 29 T cell receptor beta chains in this list originate from one sample, sequenced in a study of control samples from healthy donors and cancer patients. Using immunoSEQ multiplex PCR, the repertoire was profiled, and TCRdb retains in-frame clones only, with some absent. The profile shows approximately 150,000 clones, 75% to 90% of them singletons. The specimen was blood. These receptors all come from a young man in good health.

Concerning this clone: The identical CDR3 is also encoded by other nucleotide sequences in the sample. This chain joins TRBV29-1 and TRBJ2-3; 10 bases line up with TRBD1. Losses at the gene ends were 4 bases for V and 5 bases for J; bases not matched to a gene: 9. The CDR3 is 15 residues long. Germline CDR1 reads SQVTM; CDR2 reads ANQGSEA. CDR3 DNA sequence: TGCAGCGTTGGGGGGGGACAGGGGAGACTAGATACGCAGTATTTT. Translated: CSVGGGQGRLDTQYF.

The chain uses TRBV6-5 and TRBJ2-2; D gene ambiguous. Trimming removed 0 bases at V and 1 base at J, with 3 bases between. The CDR3 runs 14 residues. Per germline, CDR1 MNHEY and CDR2 SVGAGI. The CDR3 sequence is CASSYSRNTGELFF. CDR3 sequence (DNA): TGTGCCAGCAGTTACTCCAGGAACACCGGGGAGCTGTTTTTT.

The CDR3 protein is CASRPDREADGYTF. DNA of the CDR3: TGTGCCAGCAGGCCGGACAGGGAGGCGGATGGCTACACCTTC. The chain combines TRBV27 with TRBJ1-2; 8 bases are shared with TRBD1. Germline V gives CDR1 MNHEY, CDR2 SMNVEV (reference sequence). The CDR3 runs to 14 residues. The junction had 9 bases not matched to a gene; V was cut back by 6 bases and J by 6 bases.

The chain carries TRBV7-3 and TRBJ1-1; TRBD1 might be the D (6 bases). The CDR3 length is 13 residues. V was clipped by 5 bases and J by 8 bases, with 15 bases between them. CDR1 and CDR2 (germline): SGHTA, FQGTGA. The CDR3: CASSPFGGGEAFF. The CDR3 region has the DNA TGTGCCAGCAGCCCGTTTGGGGGGGGCGAAGCTTTCTTT.

In this sample, this clone turned up once. V and J are TRBV21-1 and TRBJ2-4. TRBV21-1 constitutes a pseudogene. This CDR3 is 19 amino acids long. DNA for the CDR3: TGTGCCAGCAGCCCGGTGGGGGGCGAAGCCGGTGCGGACGAAAACATTCAGTACTTC. This translates into CASSPVGGEAGADENIQYF.

This chain connects TRBV4-2 to TRBJ2-3, with 15 bases lining up with TRBD2. Germline V gene sequence: CDR1 LGHNA, CDR2 YNFKEQ. This CDR3 has 17 amino acids. The ends lost 3 bases at V and 6 bases at J; junction bases unmatched: 7. The CDR3 loop reads CASSHRTSGGASDTQYF. CDR3 DNA sequence: TGTGCCAGCAGCCATAGGACTAGCGGGGGGGCATCGGATACGCAGTATTTT.

V usage is TRBV11-2 and J usage is TRBJ2-7, with D uncertain. The V end was cut by 4 bases, the J end by 2 bases, with 12 bases between. From germline, CDR1 is SGHAT and CDR2 FQNNGV. The CDR3 extends over 14 amino acids. The CDR3 nucleotides read TGTGCCAGCAGCTATGTTTTCAGGACCTACGAGCAGTACTTC. Its protein product is CASSYVFRTYEQYF.

The gene calls are TRBV7-2 and TRBJ2-1, with TRBD1 matching over 7 bases. The CDR3 has 14 residues. Germline trimming cut 1 base from V and 7 bases from J; bases unmatched to any gene: 4. Looked up from germline, CDR1 is SGHTA and CDR2 is FQGNSA. CDR3 loop: CASSLVKGANEQFF. DNA of the CDR3: TGTGCCAGCAGCTTAGTCAAGGGGGCGAATGAGCAGTTCTTC.

The chain recombines TRBV4-1 with TRBJ2-7; TRBD2 aligns across 8 bases. CDR3 length equals 15 residues. Germline CDR1 MGHRA, CDR2 YSYEKL. V dropped 4 bases and J dropped 3; count of bases not matched to a gene: 8. This CDR3 is CASSPNPAGGYEQYF. DNA for the CDR3: TGCGCCAGCAGCCCTAATCCGGCGGGGGGCTACGAGCAGTACTTC.

The J gene is TRBJ2-2, the V gene TRBV6-2 or TRBV6-3, with D possibly matching TRBD2 (7 bases). The germline gives CDR1 MNHEY, CDR2 SVGEGT. This CDR3 has 17 amino acids. V lost 4 bases, J lost 4 bases, and 19 bases lay in between. The chain's CDR3 is CASSFPVWGGFTGELFF. DNA of the CDR3: TGTGCCAGCAGTTTCCCGGTGTGGGGGGGCTTCACCGGGGAGCTGTTTTTT.

This chain connects TRBV7-2 to TRBJ2-1; 9 bases align to TRBD1. This CDR3 contains 16 residues. V lost 1 base to trimming and J lost 6 bases; unmatched junction nucleotides: 7. Germline lookup yields CDR1 SGHTA and CDR2 FQGNSA. For the CDR3, the DNA is TGTGCCAGCAGCTTAGGCGGACAGGGGAAGGGCAATGAGCAGTTCTTC. Its protein is CASSLGGQGKGNEQFF.

The rearrangement uses TRBV29-1 and TRBJ2-7; D not resolved. V gave up 3 bases and J gave up 1 base, with 10 bases separating them. The CDR3 runs 13 residues. Germline values: CDR1 SQVTM, CDR2 ANQGSEA. The chain's CDR3 is CSVEPEESYEQYF. In nucleotides, the CDR3 is TGCAGCGTTGAGCCAGAGGAATCCTACGAGCAGTACTTC.

The count of this clone is one. This rearrangement joins TRBV19 to TRBJ1-6; 7 nucleotides agree with TRBD1. The length of the CDR3 is 13 residues. Looked up from germline, CDR1 is LNHDA and CDR2 is SQIVND (reference sequence). V gave up 7 bases and J gave up 9 bases; unmatched junction bases: 6. CDR3 sequence: CASTGTEPSPLHF. The CDR3 bases are TGTGCCAGTACCGGGACAGAGCCTTCACCCCTCCACTTT.

The rearrangement links TRBV6-5 to TRBJ2-7; 7 bases match TRBD1. V lost 6 bases, J lost 3 bases, and 2 bases stayed unmatched. There are 12 residues in the CDR3. Per germline, CDR1 MNHEY and CDR2 SVGAGI. The chain's CDR3 is CASSRDSYEQYF. In DNA, the CDR3 is TGTGCCAGCAGCCGGGACAGCTACGAGCAGTACTTC.

The V gene is TRBV6-5, the J gene TRBJ1-1; D unclear. CDR1 MNHEY and CDR2 SVGAGI come from the germline V gene. This CDR3 has 15 amino acids. Trimming removed 5 bases from V and 2 bases from J, with 15 bases in between. The chain's CDR3 is CASSKRTNPNTEAFF. CDR3 sequence (DNA): TGTGCCAGCAGTAAAAGGACGAACCCTAACACTGAAGCTTTCTTT.

This chain connects TRBV6-5 to TRBJ2-7, with 10 bases matching TRBD2. Trimming removed 6 bases from V and 3 bases from J; junction bases left unmatched: 8. The CDR3 is made up of 15 amino acids. The V gene's germline CDR1 is MNHEY and CDR2 SVGAGI. The CDR3 spells CASRVTSGAFYEQYF. CDR3 nucleotide sequence: TGTGCCAGCAGGGTAACTAGCGGGGCTTTCTACGAGCAGTACTTC.

The genes are TRBV7-2 and TRBJ2-1; no clear D gene. The V end lost 2 bases, the J end lost 9 bases, and 8 bases lay between the germline ends. The CDR3 is made up of 12 amino acids. Germline V lookup: CDR1 SGHTA, CDR2 FQGNSA. CDR3 loop: CASSLMRSEQFF. The DNA of the CDR3 is TGTGCCAGCAGCTTAATGAGAAGTGAGCAGTTCTTC.

The rearrangement uses TRBV11-2 and TRBJ1-2; D unresolved. This CDR3 has 13 amino acids. In germline, CDR1 is SGHAT, CDR2 FQNNGV. The V and J ends lost 5 bases and 0 bases respectively, with 7 bases between them. CDR3 residues: CASSPRTNYGYTF. DNA of the CDR3: TGTGCCAGCAGCCCGCGCACTAACTATGGCTACACCTTC.

This rearrangement joins TRBV5-4 to TRBJ2-5, with a tentative D call TRBD2 (6 bases). CDR3 size: 15 residues. The germline V gene has CDR1 SGHNT and CDR2 YYREEE (reference sequence). Trimming shortened V by 1 base and J by 5 bases, and 15 bases separated the two germline ends. As DNA, the CDR3 is TGTGCCAGCAGCTTGTGGGGGGAGCTGGGGGAGACCCAGTACTTC. Its protein product is CASSLWGELGETQYF.

This chain joins TRBV2 and TRBJ1-5; D ambiguous. V was pared by 2 bases and J by 6 bases, with 14 bases between. The CDR3 extends over 15 amino acids. Per the germline V gene, CDR1 is SNHLY and CDR2 is FYNNEI. The CDR3 is CASSEMGSWGQPQHF. CDR3 nucleotides: TGTGCCAGCAGTGAAATGGGGTCCTGGGGTCAGCCCCAGCATTTT. Full variable domain (remainder filled in from reference TRBV2 and TRBJ1-5): EPEVTQTPSHQVTQMGQEVILRCVPISNHLYFYWYRQILGQKVEFLVSFYNNEISEKSEIFDDQFSVERPDGSNFTLKIRSTKLEDSAMYFCASSEMGSWGQPQHFGDGTRLSIL.

This sequence joins TRBV6-2 or TRBV6-3 and TRBJ2-7, with D possibly matching TRBD2 (6 bases). This CDR3 region has 15 residues. V was cut by 5 bases and J by 0 bases, with 14 bases left in between. Germline V gives CDR1 MNHEY, CDR2 SVGEGT. The CDR3 nucleotides are TGTGCCAGCAGTCCCCTCCGGGGGAGCTCCTACGAGCAGTACTTC. This translates into CASSPLRGSSYEQYF.

The genes are TRBV20-1 and TRBJ1-1; D is unresolved. CDR1 and CDR2 (germline): DFQATT, SNEGSKA (reference sequence). The CDR3 is 10 residues long. V shed 3 bases and J shed 6 bases, with 5 bases lying between them. CDR3: CSASGPEAFF. In DNA form, the CDR3 reads TGCAGTGCTAGCGGCCCTGAAGCTTTCTTT.

The chain employs TRBV15 and TRBJ2-2; 9 bases agree with TRBD1. Germline CDR1 and CDR2: LNHNV and YYDKDF (reference sequence). The V segment lost 4 bases and the J segment 5 bases; nucleotides outside the gene matches: 5. The CDR3 contains 15 residues. The CDR3 spells CATSIRDRVTGELFF. The CDR3 DNA is TGTGCCACCAGCATCCGGGACAGGGTTACCGGGGAGCTGTTTTTT.

The rearrangement links TRBV24-1 to TRBJ2-3; a possible D gene is TRBD1 (6 bases). The CDR3 extends over 17 amino acids. Germline CDR1 and CDR2: KGHDR and SFDVKD. V lost 4 bases and J 1 base, leaving 17 bases between the germline ends. The CDR3: CATSEPTGPPGTDTQYF. The DNA of the CDR3 is TGTGCCACCAGTGAACCAACAGGGCCGCCCGGCACAGATACGCAGTATTTT.

The V call is TRBV7-9, the J call TRBJ2-6, with D possibly TRBD1 on 5 matching bases. This CDR3 has 16 residues. V was cut by 0 bases and J by 4 bases, with 10 bases left in between. Germline V gene lookup returns CDR1 SEHNR and CDR2 FQNEAQ (reference sequence). The CDR3 nucleotides read TGTGCCAGCAGCTTAGCCTCAGGGTCCGGGGCCAACGTCCTGACTTTC. Protein: CASSLASGSGANVLTF.

The V call is TRBV18, the J call TRBJ1-1, with a tentative D call TRBD1 (5 bases). The CDR3 extends over 13 amino acids. Between the trimmed V and J ends, which lost 3 bases and 5 bases, there was a span of 10 bases. Per the germline V gene, CDR1 is KGHSH and CDR2 is LQKENI. The CDR3 loop is CASSPLEGTEAFF. The CDR3 nucleotides are TGTGCCAGCTCACCTTTAGAGGGGACTGAAGCTTTCTTT.

The CDR3 DNA sequence: TGTGCCAGCAGCGGCGACGACAGGGGAGACTATGGCTACACCTTC. Translation: CASSGDDRGDYGYTF. The chain has TRBV11-3 and TRBJ1-2; 8 nucleotides match TRBD1. The CDR3 sequence is 15 residues long. V trimming: 5 bases; J trimming: 3 bases; junction bases outside the gene matches: 8. Germline assignment: CDR1 SGHNT and CDR2 YENEEA.

A word on this clone: The junction departs from the called germline gene at one end, perhaps through a read error. This sequence joins TRBV7-2 and TRBJ2-1; unclear D gene. This CDR3 contains 14 residues. Germline V gives CDR1 SGHTA, CDR2 FQGNSA. Written as DNA, the CDR3 is TGTGCCAGCAGCTCAAGTGCAGATTACAATGGGCAGTTCTTC. Translated, it gives CASSSSADYNGQFF.

The V gene is TRBV7-2, the J gene TRBJ2-1, with 11 bases lining up with TRBD2. Germline V CDR1 and CDR2: SGHTA, FQGNSA. The CDR3 is 15 amino acids. The ends lost 5 bases at V and 2 bases at J; junction bases unmatched: 2. The CDR3 spells CASSELAGAYNEQFF. DNA of the CDR3: TGTGCCAGCAGCGAACTAGCGGGAGCCTACAATGAGCAGTTCTTC.